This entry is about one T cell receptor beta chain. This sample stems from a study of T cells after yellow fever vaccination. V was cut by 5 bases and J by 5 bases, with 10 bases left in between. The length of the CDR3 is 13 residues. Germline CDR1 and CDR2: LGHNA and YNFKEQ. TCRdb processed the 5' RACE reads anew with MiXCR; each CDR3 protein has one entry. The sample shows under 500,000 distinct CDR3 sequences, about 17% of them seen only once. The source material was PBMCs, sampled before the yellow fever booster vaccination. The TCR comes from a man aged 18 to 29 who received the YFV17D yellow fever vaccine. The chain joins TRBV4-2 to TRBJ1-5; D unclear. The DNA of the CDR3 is TGTGCCAGCAGCGTCGGGTCGCATCAGCCCCAGCATTTT. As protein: CASSVGSHQPQHF.